This record concerns one TCR beta chain sequence. Its target is not known. Noted time point: blood 2 weeks post-SBRT. Treatment in this sample: 15 Gy SBRT to primary tumor, nephrectomy 4 weeks later. Serial blood draws occurred at baseline and 2 and 4 weeks post-SBRT. The patient's renal cell carcinoma had clear cell pathology. The data were obtained in a study of radiation and T cells in renal cell carcinoma. Study results and caveats: Baseline intratumoral clonotype presence is unknown without pretreatment biopsies. From baseline, blood top tumor clonotypes peaked at 2 weeks post-radiation.

Repertoires were generated with immunoSEQ multiplex PCR, while TCRdb's copy carries only in-frame clones and drops some. The top ten hold approximately 22% of the sample, which has 70,000 to 90,000 clones, about 86% seen once. The sequence was obtained from a woman aged 50 to 60 with renal cell carcinoma. Here the sequenced sample was blood, taken from a patient whose treatment included radiotherapy and nephrectomy.

The CDR3 sequence: CASSLVTGSTGELFF. In nucleotides, the CDR3 is TGTGCCAGCAGTCTTGTGACAGGGAGTACCGGGGAGCTGTTTTTT. This chain uses TRBV27 with TRBJ2-2; 7 bases map to TRBD1. Germline V gives CDR1 MNHEY, CDR2 SMNVEV (reference sequence). The trim removed 5 bases at V and 5 bases at J, leaving 8 bases unmatched. The CDR3 is 15 amino acids.